This T cell receptor beta chain was profiled in a study of shared clonotypes between healthy human individuals. Study observations and caveats: Sorted-subset sequencing, rarefaction showed, was incomplete despite large depth. Clonotypes shared by all four donors outscored non-shared clonotypes in generation probability.

This clone has more than one count but fewer than ten. What it recognizes is unknown. Germline assignment: CDR1 SNHLY and CDR2 FYNNEI. Unmatched junction bases numbered 4, after V lost 3 bases and J lost 3 bases. This CDR3 is 15 amino acids long. Every subset had its genomic DNA shared out evenly among several immunoSEQ plates. Data came from immunoSEQ multiplex PCR; TCRdb stores just in-frame clones and leaves some out. The sample lists about 700,000 clones; approximately 74% were seen once. The clonotype was recovered from a woman aged 30 to 39 in good health. The specimen sequenced was memory CD4+ T cells sorted from blood. The subset is: CD45RA-negative fraction. The V gene is TRBV2, the J gene TRBJ2-1, with 8 bases that match TRBD2. CDR3 sequence reads: CASSDISGNYNEQFF. The CDR3 nucleotides read TGTGCCAGCAGTGACATTAGCGGGAACTACAATGAGCAGTTCTTC.